The 12 T cell receptor beta chains below all came from one sample that was sequenced in a study of blood T cells in healthy people across ages. PCR was performed a second time for about 7 to 11 cycles using a sample-barcoded 5' primer and a J-beta primer mix. Using its own MiXCR run on the 5' RACE reads, TCRdb lists one record per CDR3 protein. Of about 1.1 million distinct CDR3 sequences listed, 30% to 40% are singletons. Sequencing was done on a sample of blood. Receptors originate from a man in his late teens or twenties in good health.

The chain joins TRBV20-1 to TRBJ1-5; no clear D. Trimming took off 6 bases at V and 1 base at J, with 13 bases between the two ends. The germline CDR1 and CDR2 sequences are DFQATT and SNEGSKA (reference sequence). This CDR3 spans 14 amino acids. The CDR3 coding sequence is TGCAGTGCCCTAACGGGAGTAAGCAATCAGCCCCAGCATTTT. Residues: CSALTGVSNQPQHF.

V and J are TRBV7-2 and TRBJ1-1; D unclear. The V end was cut by 2 bases, the J end by 4 bases, with 11 bases between. Germline V gene sequence: CDR1 SGHTA, CDR2 FQGNSA. This CDR3 has 14 amino acids. The CDR3 reads CASSLFKGSTEAFF. The CDR3 DNA reads TGTGCCAGCAGCTTATTCAAGGGATCCACTGAAGCTTTCTTT.

The rearrangement joins TRBV5-6 to TRBJ2-4; a weak D match, TRBD2 (5 bases). The germline V and J ends were trimmed by 2 bases and 7 bases, with 16 bases remaining between them. The CDR3 contains 15 residues. The germline CDR1 and CDR2 sequences are SGHDT and YYEEEE. CDR3 loop: CASSFRTLERNIQYF. DNA of the CDR3: TGTGCCAGCAGCTTCCGGACTCTCGAAAGGAACATTCAGTACTTC.

This chain links TRBV20-1 with TRBJ2-7; possibly TRBD1 or TRBD2 for D (5 bases each). With 8 bases removed from V and 3 bases from J, the gap between germline ends came to 17 bases. CDR3 length: 13 amino acids. From germline, CDR1 is DFQATT and CDR2 SNEGSKA (reference sequence). The CDR3 nucleotides are TGCAGTCTTGGGGGAAAATCCGACTACGAGCAGTACTTC. Its translation is CSLGGKSDYEQYF.

This clonotype showed up just a few times. The chain employs TRBV12-3 or TRBV12-4 and TRBJ1-2; D is uncertain. V lost 8 bases, J lost 10 bases, and 14 bases lay in between. CDR3 length equals 11 residues. The CDR3 sequence: CASGPGSDYTF. In nucleotides, the CDR3 is TGTGCCAGCGGACCCGGTTCGGACTACACCTTC.

The chain is built from TRBV5-1 and TRBJ2-5, with a weak D call TRBD1 (6 bases). Germline CDR1 and CDR2: SGHRS and YFSETQ. The CDR3 sequence is 15 residues long. The ends were cut back, 8 bases at V and 0 bases at J, with 17 bases in the middle. The CDR3 bases are TGCGCCAGTGCGCAATCAGGGGCCTACCAAGAGACCCAGTACTTC. As protein: CASAQSGAYQETQYF.

The table lists this clonotype with a few counts. The chain recombines TRBV7-2 with TRBJ2-3; D assignment may be TRBD1 or TRBD2 (5 bases each). The CDR3 runs 15 residues. V gave up 3 bases and J gave up 1 base, with 11 bases separating them. CDR1 is SGHTA, CDR2 FQGNSA, per germline. The CDR3: CASSLNPGRTDTQYF. In nucleotides, the CDR3 is TGTGCCAGCAGCTTGAATCCGGGGCGCACAGATACGCAGTATTTT.

This clonotype was observed a handful of times. This chain joins TRBV7-2 and TRBJ1-5; 8 nucleotides agree with TRBD1. CDR3 length: 11 residues. From germline, CDR1 is SGHTA and CDR2 FQGNSA. With 3 bases clipped from V and 12 bases from J, the junction kept 1 base outside the gene matches. CDR3 sequence: CASSLDRVQHF. Written as DNA, the CDR3 is TGTGCCAGCAGCTTGGACAGGGTCCAGCATTTT.

This clonotype was recorded at least ten times. The gene calls are TRBV7-2 and TRBJ1-2; 9 nucleotides match TRBD1. This CDR3 has 14 amino acids. Germline trimming cut 6 bases from V and 5 bases from J; bases unmatched to any gene: 7. The germline V gene has CDR1 SGHTA and CDR2 FQGNSA. The CDR3 protein is CASSSGTGFYGYTF. CDR3 nucleotide sequence: TGTGCCAGCAGTTCCGGGACAGGGTTTTATGGCTACACCTTC. The full variable domain, its missing parts supplied by reference TRBV7-2 and TRBJ1-2, is GAGVSQSPSNKVTEKGKDVELRCDPISGHTALYWYRQSLGQGLEFLIYFQGNSAPDKSGLPSDRFSAERTGGSVSTLTIQRTQQEDSAVYLCASSSGTGFYGYTFGSGTRLTVV.

This clonotype was detected only a few times. The chain joins TRBV20-1 to TRBJ2-1; D is unclear. Per the germline V gene, CDR1 is DFQATT and CDR2 is SNEGSKA (reference sequence). The CDR3 length is 13 residues. Deletions cut 4 bases from V and 5 bases from J, with 12 bases between. The CDR3 region is CSAMSHINNEQFF. CDR3 nucleotide sequence: TGCAGTGCTATGTCACATATTAACAATGAGCAGTTCTTC.

There are a few counts of this clonotype. The V call is TRBV5-1, the J call TRBJ1-2; possibly TRBD1 for D (6 bases). Germline loops: CDR1 SGHRS, CDR2 YFSETQ. CDR3 length equals 16 residues. V lost 0 bases and J 4 bases, leaving 16 bases between the germline ends. The CDR3 nucleotides read TGCGCCAGCAGCTTGGACCCAGGGGATTCCATCTATGGCTACACCTTC. Amino acid sequence: CASSLDPGDSIYGYTF.

This clonotype has only a few counts. The gene calls are TRBV5-1 and TRBJ2-1; D is perhaps TRBD1 or TRBD2 (5 bases each). Trimming cost V 0 bases and J 3 bases, with 13 bases left between them. CDR3 length: 16 amino acids. CDR1 is SGHRS, CDR2 YFSETQ, per germline. DNA of the CDR3: TGCGCCAGCAGCTTGGGAGGGGTGGGTATCTACAATGAGCAGTTCTTC. Its translation: CASSLGGVGIYNEQFF. Drawing the rest from reference TRBV5-1 and TRBJ2-1, the complete variable domain is KAGVTQTPRYLIKTRGQQVTLSCSPISGHRSVSWYQQTPGQGLQFLFEYFSETQRNKGNFPGRFSGRQFSNSRSEMNVSTLELGDSALYLCASSLGGVGIYNEQFFGPGTRLTVL.